The rows below give T cell receptor beta chains drawn from one sample of a study of OX40 agonist ivuxolimab in advanced cancers. Generated by immunoSEQ multiplex PCR, the TCRdb table keeps only in-frame clones and is missing some. The sample holds fewer than 85,000 clones; roughly nine tenths are singletons and the top ten take 0.3% to 0.45%. Sequencing used CD4+ or CD8+ T cells sorted from blood, obtained in a trial of the OX40 agonist ivuxolimab. Receptors originate from an adult with an advanced solid tumor such as melanoma, head and neck, liver or kidney cancer. The conserved cysteine and the conserved F or W are not part of the CDR3 here. A D gene is named only where the DNA matches it firmly. Size is stated for part of the rows, as once, few or many counts, or as a class when the clone is expanded.

CDR3aa	j_gene	d_gene	v_gene	abundance
ASNPGGATATNEKLF	TRBJ1-4	-	TRBV5-5	few
ASSPLGQLATNEKLF	TRBJ1-4	-	TRBV19	-
ASSLAANTEAF	TRBJ1-1	-	TRBV11-3	-
ASSSVSGNTIY	TRBJ1-3	-	TRBV10-1	-
ASNVYPRDEQY	TRBJ2-7	-	TRBV6-1	-
ASKVQGASYNEQF	TRBJ2-1	-	TRBV6-5	-
ASSEDSGADQPQH	TRBJ1-5	-	TRBV2	-
ASSQDRAAGTEAF	TRBJ1-1	-	TRBV4-2	-
ASSLTTPTGELF	TRBJ2-2	-	TRBV5-1	-
ASSFLAGGPSETQY	TRBJ2-5	TRBD2	TRBV28	-
ASSPPGVWDNSPLH	TRBJ1-6	-	TRBV7-9	few
ASRENLGETQY	TRBJ2-5	-	TRBV2	-
ASSHNSEKLF	TRBJ1-4	-	TRBV14	-
ASSLGGGQREHNEQF	TRBJ2-1	-	TRBV7-9	-
ASSEARGTYEQY	TRBJ2-7	TRBD1	TRBV10-1	-
ASSRARGGRTDTQY	TRBJ2-3	-	TRBV5-6	-
ASRQASSYNEQF	TRBJ2-1	-	TRBV5-1	-
ASSARTGENSPLH	TRBJ1-6	TRBD1	TRBV5-1	once
ASREGVPGESSNTGELF	TRBJ2-2	-	TRBV9	-
ASSQRQGQGTYEQY	TRBJ2-7	TRBD1	TRBV18	-
ASSLNMVTAEQY	TRBJ2-7	-	TRBV7-3	-
ASSENLGTENTEAF	TRBJ1-1	TRBD1	TRBV6-1	-
ASSPTGTNQPQH	TRBJ1-5	-	TRBV18	-
ASRRRSYNEQF	TRBJ2-1	-	TRBV28	-
ASSDQGTGAF	TRBJ1-1	-	TRBV2	-
ASSPINNEQF	TRBJ2-1	-	TRBV18	-
ASSVVGTSGSGTQY	TRBJ2-3	TRBD2	TRBV9	-
ASSLRGTGGGWDTEAF	TRBJ1-1	TRBD1	TRBV5-1	-
ASSGFTSGLAKNIQY	TRBJ2-4	TRBD2	TRBV5-1	-
ASSLGQGAAEKLF	TRBJ1-4	TRBD1	TRBV5-6	-
ASSEGRQSWETQY	TRBJ2-5	-	TRBV6-1	once
ASSSPAGANYGYT	TRBJ1-2	-	TRBV5-4	-
ASSTHEGNTIY	TRBJ1-3	-	TRBV19	-
ASSEIGGADGELF	TRBJ2-2	-	TRBV2	-
ASRTGTSGDNEQF	TRBJ2-1	TRBD2	TRBV6-5	-
ASSLGGIPDGNEQF	TRBJ2-1	-	TRBV5-1	-
ATSPGEGRQPQH	TRBJ1-5	-	TRBV15	-